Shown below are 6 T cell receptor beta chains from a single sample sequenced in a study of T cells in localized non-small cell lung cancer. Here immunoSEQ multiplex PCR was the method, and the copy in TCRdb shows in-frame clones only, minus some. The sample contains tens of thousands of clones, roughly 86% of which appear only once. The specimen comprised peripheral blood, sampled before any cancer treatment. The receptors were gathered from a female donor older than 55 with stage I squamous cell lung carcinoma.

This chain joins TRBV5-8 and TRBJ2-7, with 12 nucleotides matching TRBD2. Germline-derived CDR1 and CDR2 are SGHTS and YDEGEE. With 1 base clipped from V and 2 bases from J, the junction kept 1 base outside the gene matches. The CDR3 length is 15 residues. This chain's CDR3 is CASSLWTSGTYEQYF. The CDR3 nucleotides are TGTGCCAGCAGCTTGTGGACTAGCGGGACCTACGAGCAGTACTTC.

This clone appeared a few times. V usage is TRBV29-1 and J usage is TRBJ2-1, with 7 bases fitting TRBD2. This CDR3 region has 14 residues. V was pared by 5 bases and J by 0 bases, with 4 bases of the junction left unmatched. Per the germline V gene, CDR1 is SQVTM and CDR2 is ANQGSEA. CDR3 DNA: TGCAGCGTTCAACTAGCGACCTCCTACAATGAGCAGTTCTTC. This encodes CSVQLATSYNEQFF.

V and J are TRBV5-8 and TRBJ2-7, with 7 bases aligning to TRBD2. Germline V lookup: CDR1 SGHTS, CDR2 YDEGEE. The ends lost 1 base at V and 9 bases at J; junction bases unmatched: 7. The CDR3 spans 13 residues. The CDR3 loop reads CASSLRRGGGQYF. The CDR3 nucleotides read TGTGCCAGCAGCTTGCGGCGGGGCGGGGGGCAGTACTTC.

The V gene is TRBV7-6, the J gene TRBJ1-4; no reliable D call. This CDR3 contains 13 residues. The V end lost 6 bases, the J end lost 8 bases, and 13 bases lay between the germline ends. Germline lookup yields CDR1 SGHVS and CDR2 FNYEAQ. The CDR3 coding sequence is TGTGCCAGCAGTGGGCGGTCCAGAGAAAAACTGTTTTTT. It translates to CASSGRSREKLFF.

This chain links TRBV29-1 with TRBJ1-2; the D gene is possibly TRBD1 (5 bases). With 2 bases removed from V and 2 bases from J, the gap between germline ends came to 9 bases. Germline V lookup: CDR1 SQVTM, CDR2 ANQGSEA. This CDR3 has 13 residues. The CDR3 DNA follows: TGCAGCGTTGAAAGGGGTTCGAACTATGGCTACACCTTC. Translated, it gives CSVERGSNYGYTF.

The CDR3 region is CASSLGYLYEQYF. The CDR3 DNA reads TGCGCCAGCAGCCTGGGATACCTCTACGAGCAGTACTTC. This chain uses TRBV5-1 with TRBJ2-7, with D hard to call. CDR1 is SGHRS and CDR2 is YFSETQ in the germline V gene. The V gene lost 4 bases and the J gene lost 3 bases, with 11 bases spanning the gap. This CDR3 has 13 residues.